Listed below are T cell receptor beta chains from one sample, sequenced in a study of CD8+ T cells in alopecia areata. TCRdb keeps only in-frame clones here, not all; method: immunoSEQ multiplex PCR. The sample holds 95,000 to 110,000 clones; roughly 89% are singletons and the top ten take around 25%. Sample: CD8+ T cells sorted from blood, taken at week 24, from a patient treated with tofacitinib. These receptors originate from a human donor with alopecia areata. CDR3s include the opening cysteine and the closing phenylalanine or tryptophan. The D gene is left open where the match is weak. The size of a clone is reported for some rows only, either as once, few or many, or as a class for expanded clones.

d_call,clone_size,v_call,j_call,cdr3_aa,cdr3_nt
TRBD1,.,TRBV5-6,TRBJ2-3,CASSRTGDNTQYF,TGTGCCAGCAGCAGGACAGGGGATAATACGCAGTATTTT
.,few,TRBV5-6,TRBJ2-2,CASSLGATNTGELFF,TGTGCCAGCAGCTTGGGGGCAACGAACACCGGGGAGCTGTTTTTT
.,once,TRBV29-1,TRBJ1-1,CSATTDRNTEAFF,TGCAGCGCCACGACGGACCGGAACACTGAAGCTTTCTTT
TRBD1,.,TRBV7-9,TRBJ2-1,CASSPTDRAYNEQFF,TGTGCCAGCAGCCCAACGGACAGGGCCTACAATGAGCAGTTCTTC
.,.,TRBV29-1,TRBJ2-3,CSVSPRTDTQYF,TGCAGCGTTAGTCCTCGCACAGATACGCAGTATTTT
.,.,TRBV2,TRBJ2-7,CASGPEGTFLYEQYF,TGTGCCAGCGGACCGGAGGGGACGTTTCTCTACGAGCAGTACTTC
.,few,TRBV15,TRBJ2-4,CATSRAARGTQNIQYF,TGTGCCACCAGCAGAGCAGCCAGGGGTACCCAAAACATTCAGTACTTC
.,.,TRBV7-8,TRBJ2-7,CASRSRSSYEQYF,TGTGCCAGCAGGTCTAGGAGCTCCTACGAGCAGTACTTC
TRBD1,.,TRBV30,TRBJ1-2,CAWIGTGAPYGYTF,TGTGCCTGGATTGGGACAGGTGCCCCCTATGGCTACACCTTC
.,.,TRBV2,TRBJ2-1,CASRQDRSGYNEQFF,TGTGCCAGCAGACAAGACAGGTCTGGTTACAATGAGCAGTTCTTC
TRBD1,.,TRBV29-1,TRBJ1-2,CSVEGDRDYGYTF,TGCAGCGTTGAAGGGGACAGAGACTATGGCTACACCTTC
.,.,TRBV11-1,TRBJ2-1,CASSLGSGSYNEQFF,TGTGCCAGCAGCTTAGGGTCTGGATCCTACAATGAGCAGTTCTTC
.,.,TRBV20-1,TRBJ2-2,CSASTVRPLFF,TGCAGTGCTAGTACCGTGAGGCCTCTGTTTTTT